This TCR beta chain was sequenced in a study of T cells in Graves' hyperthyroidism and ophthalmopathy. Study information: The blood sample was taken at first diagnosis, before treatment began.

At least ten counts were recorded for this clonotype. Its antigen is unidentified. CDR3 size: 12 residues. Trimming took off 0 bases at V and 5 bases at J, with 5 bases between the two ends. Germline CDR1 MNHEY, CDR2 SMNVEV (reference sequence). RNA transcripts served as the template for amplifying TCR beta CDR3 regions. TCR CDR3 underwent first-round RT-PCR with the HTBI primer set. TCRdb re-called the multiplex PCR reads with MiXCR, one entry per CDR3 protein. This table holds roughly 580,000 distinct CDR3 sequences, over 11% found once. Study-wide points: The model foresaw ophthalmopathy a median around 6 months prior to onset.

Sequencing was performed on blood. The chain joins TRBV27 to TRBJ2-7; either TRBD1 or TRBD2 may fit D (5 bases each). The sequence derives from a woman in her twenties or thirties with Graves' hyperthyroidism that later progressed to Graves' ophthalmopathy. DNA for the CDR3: TGTGCCAGCAGTTTATCGGGGGACGAGCAGTACTTC. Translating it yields CASSLSGDEQYF.